This TCR beta chain was sequenced during a study of blood T cells in healthy people across ages. Germline V gene lookup returns CDR1 SGHTA and CDR2 FQGNSA. This CDR3 is 16 amino acids long. V lost 3 bases and J lost 1, with 13 bases in between. A second about 7 to 12 cycle PCR used barcoded and J-beta primers. TCRdb processed the 5' RACE reads anew with MiXCR; each CDR3 protein has one entry. The sample lists around 650,000 distinct CDR3 sequences, about 32% occurring once. PBMCs were isolated at a quantity of at least 6.5 million per sample. This clonotype appeared many times. Sequencing was carried out using blood. The TCR comes from a woman aged 80 or over in good health. The chain couples TRBV7-2 to TRBJ2-1, with D maybe TRBD2 (6 bases). CDR3 in amino acids: CASSLFASVSYNEQFF. The CDR3 nucleotides read TGTGCCAGCAGCTTGTTCGCTAGCGTGTCCTACAATGAGCAGTTCTTC.